A selection of T cell receptor beta chains follows, all from one sample in a study of tumor and adjacent non-tumor tissue in lung cancer. TCRdb fed the multiplex PCR reads into MiXCR, producing one record per CDR3 protein. Of tens of thousands of distinct CDR3 sequences in the sample, 65% to 90% were seen once. Specimen: lung tumor tissue. These receptors were collected from a woman between 50 and 59 years old with non-small cell lung cancer. CDR3s include the opening cysteine and the closing phenylalanine or tryptophan. A D gene is named only where the DNA matches it firmly. The listing skips clone size in some rows; elsewhere it reads once, few, many or a size class.

j_gene: TRBJ2-1
d_gene: .
abundance: few
v_gene: TRBV19
CDR3aa: CASKKDTIYNEQFF
CDR3nt: TGTGCCAGTAAGAAGGACACGATCTACAATGAGCAGTTCTTC

j_gene: TRBJ2-4
d_gene: .
abundance: .
v_gene: TRBV11-1
CDR3aa: CASSRDAGTSGYIQYF
CDR3nt: TGTGCCAGCAGCCGGGATGCCGGGACCTCAGGGTACATTCAGTACTTC

j_gene: TRBJ2-1
d_gene: TRBD2
abundance: .
v_gene: TRBV11-2
CDR3aa: CASSFIAGGDSEHFF
CDR3nt: TGTGCTAGCAGCTTTATAGCGGGAGGAGATAGTGAGCACTTCTTC

j_gene: TRBJ2-2
d_gene: .
abundance: .
v_gene: TRBV4-1
CDR3aa: CASSIVTRFRTGELFF
CDR3nt: TGCGCAAGCAGCATAGTTACTAGATTTCGCACCGGGGAGCTGTTTTTT

j_gene: TRBJ2-3
d_gene: .
abundance: .
v_gene: TRBV4-1
CDR3aa: CASSRDRVGVIDTQYF
CDR3nt: TGCGCCAGCAGCCGAGATCGGGTAGGGGTCATAGATACGCAGTATTTT

j_gene: TRBJ2-2
d_gene: TRBD1
abundance: .
v_gene: TRBV6-2/TRBV6-3
CDR3aa: CPSRQPRQGASGELFF
CDR3nt: TGTCCCAGCAGACAACCGAGACAGGGGGCGTCCGGGGAGCTGTTTTTT

j_gene: TRBJ1-3
d_gene: .
abundance: .
v_gene: TRBV29-1
CDR3aa: CSVWADSGNIIYF
CDR3nt: TGCAGCGTCTGGGCCGACTCTGGAAACATCATATATTTT

j_gene: TRBJ2-1
d_gene: .
abundance: .
v_gene: TRBV5-1
CDR3aa: CASSLANQVLSNEQFF
CDR3nt: TGCGCCAGCAGCTTGGCTAATCAAGTTCTTAGCAATGAGCAGTTCTTC

j_gene: TRBJ1-1
d_gene: .
abundance: .
v_gene: TRBV6-6
CDR3aa: CVSTYSSEVAEAFF
CDR3nt: TGTGTCAGCACTTACTCGAGCGAGGTCGCTGAAGCTTTCTTT

j_gene: TRBJ1-5
d_gene: .
abundance: .
v_gene: TRBV6-2/TRBV6-3
CDR3aa: CASAKRTRNQPQHF
CDR3nt: TGTGCCAGCGCTAAGAGGACACGGAATCAGCCCCAGCATTTT

j_gene: TRBJ1-6
d_gene: .
abundance: large
v_gene: TRBV11-2
CDR3aa: CASSLRRDYSPLHF
CDR3nt: TGTGCCAGCAGCTTACGACGGGATTATTCACCCCTCCACTTT

j_gene: TRBJ2-3
d_gene: .
abundance: .
v_gene: TRBV20-1
CDR3aa: CSALRDSYTDTQYF
CDR3nt: TGCAGTGCCCTACGGGACTCCTATACAGATACTCAGTATTTT

j_gene: TRBJ2-7
d_gene: .
abundance: .
v_gene: TRBV11-2
CDR3aa: CASCLSPSPSYEQYF
CDR3nt: TGTGCCAGCTGCTTATCCCCGAGTCCCTCCTATGAGCAGTACTTC

j_gene: TRBJ2-7
d_gene: .
abundance: .
v_gene: TRBV4-2
CDR3aa: CASSQDQSRVQYF
CDR3nt: TGTGCTAGCAGCCAAGATCAGTCAAGAGTGCAGTACTTC

j_gene: TRBJ2-3
d_gene: .
abundance: .
v_gene: TRBV7-2
CDR3aa: CASSNPSGGTDTQYF
CDR3nt: TGTGCCAGCAGCAACCCGAGCGGAGGCACAGATACGCAGTATTTT

j_gene: TRBJ2-2
d_gene: TRBD1
abundance: .
v_gene: TRBV28
CDR3aa: CATNRGLNTGELLF
CDR3nt: TGTGCCACCAACAGGGGGCTGAACACCGGGGAGTTGTTATTT

j_gene: TRBJ2-1
d_gene: .
abundance: .
v_gene: TRBV4-3
CDR3aa: CASSQELVINNEQLF
CDR3nt: TGCGCCAGCAGCCAAGAGCTAGTCATCAACAATGAACAGTTGTTC

j_gene: TRBJ2-2
d_gene: .
abundance: .
v_gene: TRBV5-1
CDR3aa: CASSPYPGSNSGELFF
CDR3nt: TGCGCCAGCAGCCCGTACCCGGGATCAAACTCCGGGGAGCTGTTTTTT

j_gene: TRBJ2-4
d_gene: .
abundance: many
v_gene: TRBV28
CDR3aa: CAGLDSIKNIQYF
CDR3nt: TGTGCCGGCCTAGACAGCATTAAAAACATTCAGTACTTC

j_gene: TRBJ1-5
d_gene: .
abundance: .
v_gene: TRBV4-1
CDR3aa: CASSQNLEYRNQPQHF
CDR3nt: TGCGCCAGCAGCCAAAATTTAGAATACCGCAATCAGCCTCAGCATTTT

j_gene: TRBJ1-2
d_gene: .
abundance: .
v_gene: TRBV12-3/TRBV12-4
CDR3aa: CASNPVGRGYGYTF
CDR3nt: TGTGCCAGCAACCCGGTGGGGAGAGGCTATGGCTACACCTTC

j_gene: TRBJ1-4
d_gene: .
abundance: many
v_gene: TRBV4-2
CDR3aa: CASSQDWDLNEKLFF
CDR3nt: TGTGCCAGCAGCCAAGATTGGGATCTTAATGAAAAACTGTTTTTT

j_gene: TRBJ1-2
d_gene: .
abundance: .
v_gene: TRBV28
CDR3aa: CASPSQANYGYTF
CDR3nt: TGTGCCAGCCCGAGTCAGGCTAACTATGGTTACACCTTC

j_gene: TRBJ2-3
d_gene: .
abundance: .
v_gene: TRBV12-3/TRBV12-4
CDR3aa: CATSLERLGTDTQYF
CDR3nt: TGTGCCACCAGTTTAGAGAGACTAGGCACAGATACGCAGTATTTT

j_gene: TRBJ2-5
d_gene: TRBD1
abundance: .
v_gene: TRBV29-1
CDR3aa: CNIRDRGAGVTQYF
CDR3nt: TGCAACATCCGGGACAGGGGCGCAGGGGTGACCCAGTACTTC

j_gene: TRBJ2-4
d_gene: .
abundance: .
v_gene: TRBV11-1
CDR3aa: CASSRDAGASVYIQYF
CDR3nt: TGTGCCAGCAGTCGGGACGCCGGGGCCTCGGTGTATATTCAGTACTTC

j_gene: TRBJ2-1
d_gene: .
abundance: .
v_gene: TRBV28
CDR3aa: CASSFAQRRPSSSYNEQFF
CDR3nt: TGTGCCAGCAGTTTCGCCCAGAGGAGGCCCTCGAGCTCATACAATGAGCAGTTCTTC

j_gene: TRBJ1-1
d_gene: .
abundance: .
v_gene: TRBV20-1
CDR3aa: CSVRVRGHPDTEAFF
CDR3nt: TGCAGTGTTAGAGTCCGGGGGCACCCGGACACTGAAGCTTTCTTT

j_gene: TRBJ2-1
d_gene: .
abundance: many
v_gene: TRBV4-1
CDR3aa: CASSQDQMGFRNEQSF
CDR3nt: TGCGCCAGCAGCCAAGATCAAATGGGGTTCCGCAATGAGCAGTCCTTC

j_gene: TRBJ1-5
d_gene: .
abundance: .
v_gene: TRBV20-1
CDR3aa: CSASNTGGAIQPQHF
CDR3nt: TGCAGTGCTTCAAACACAGGAGGAGCCATTCAGCCCCAGCATTTT

j_gene: TRBJ2-2
d_gene: .
abundance: .
v_gene: TRBV20-1
CDR3aa: CSASPSSWIGELFF
CDR3nt: TGCAGTGCTAGCCCCAGTAGCTGGATCGGGGAGCTGTTTTTT

j_gene: TRBJ2-5
d_gene: TRBD2
abundance: .
v_gene: TRBV20-1
CDR3aa: CSAHPGGGRQETQYF
CDR3nt: TGCAGTGCTCATCCGGGAGGAGGCAGACAAGAGACCCAGTACTTC

j_gene: TRBJ1-3
d_gene: .
abundance: .
v_gene: TRBV30
CDR3aa: CAWSFGRAGNTICF
CDR3nt: TGTGCCTGGAGTTTCGGCAGGGCTGGAAACACAATATGTTTT

j_gene: TRBJ2-6
d_gene: .
abundance: .
v_gene: TRBV6-2/TRBV6-3
CDR3aa: CASCYSTSGANVLTF
CDR3nt: TGTGCCAGCTGTTACTCGACCTCTGGGGCCAACGTCTTGACTTTC

j_gene: TRBJ1-2
d_gene: .
abundance: .
v_gene: TRBV4-1
CDR3aa: CASSQDQGPRGYTF
CDR3nt: TGCGCCAGCAGCCAAGATCAGGGTCCCCGGGGCTACACCTTT

j_gene: TRBJ2-1
d_gene: .
abundance: .
v_gene: TRBV29-1
CDR3aa: CSVRRSNEQFF
CDR3nt: TGCAGCGTCAGACGGAGCAATGAGCAGTTCTTT

j_gene: TRBJ2-7
d_gene: .
abundance: .
v_gene: TRBV6-5
CDR3aa: CASSSPRDSSYDQYF
CDR3nt: TGTGCCAGCAGTTCCCCACGGGATAGCTCCTACGACCAGTACTTC

j_gene: TRBJ2-1
d_gene: .
abundance: .
v_gene: TRBV6-1
CDR3aa: CASSGRDNKEQFF
CDR3nt: TGTGCCAGCAGTGGACGAGATAACAAAGAGCAGTTCTTC

j_gene: TRBJ2-1
d_gene: .
abundance: .
v_gene: TRBV6-1
CDR3aa: CASKSLRGSFLDEQFF
CDR3nt: TGTGCCAGCAAGAGCCTTAGAGGGTCCTTTCTGGATGAGCAGTTCTTC

j_gene: TRBJ2-1
d_gene: TRBD2
abundance: few
v_gene: TRBV12-3/TRBV12-4
CDR3aa: CASSRGGTWLFNEQFF
CDR3nt: TGTGCCAGCAGTCGGGGGGGGACATGGTTATTCAATGAGCAGTTCTTC

j_gene: TRBJ1-5
d_gene: .
abundance: .
v_gene: TRBV10-2
CDR3aa: CTSNNLQGQGGANQPQHF
CDR3nt: TGCACCAGCAATAATCTACAGGGTCAAGGAGGTGCTAATCAGCCCCAGCATTTT

j_gene: TRBJ1-2
d_gene: .
abundance: once
v_gene: TRBV29-1
CDR3aa: CSVELDYDYTF
CDR3nt: TGCAGCGTTGAACTTGACTATGACTACACCTTC

j_gene: TRBJ2-1
d_gene: .
abundance: .
v_gene: TRBV11-2
CDR3aa: CASTPEGEGSSYNELFF
CDR3nt: TGTGCCAGCACTCCAGAGGGCGAGGGAAGCTCCTACAATGAGCTGTTCTTC

j_gene: TRBJ2-5
d_gene: TRBD2
abundance: .
v_gene: TRBV29-1
CDR3aa: CSVVVNSGRFVWTQYF
CDR3nt: TGCAGCGTTGTGGTCAATAGCGGGAGGTTTGTGTGGACCCAGTACTTC

j_gene: TRBJ2-7
d_gene: TRBD2
abundance: .
v_gene: TRBV7-8
CDR3aa: CASSQIGGEAPCEQYF
CDR3nt: TGTGCCAGTAGCCAGATCGGGGGGGAGGCACCCTGCGAGCAGTACTTC

j_gene: TRBJ2-1
d_gene: TRBD2
abundance: .
v_gene: TRBV10-3
CDR3aa: CAISKKLAGVSSYNEQFF
CDR3nt: TGTGCCATCAGTAAGAAGCTAGCGGGAGTAAGCTCCTACAATGAGCAGTTCTTC

j_gene: TRBJ1-1
d_gene: .
abundance: .
v_gene: TRBV20-1
CDR3aa: CSTRDPTSAGGRTEAFF
CDR3nt: TGCAGTACTAGAGATCCCACCTCGGCGGGAGGAAGGACTGAGGCTTTCTTT

j_gene: TRBJ2-1
d_gene: .
abundance: .
v_gene: TRBV29-1
CDR3aa: CCVVGITYNDQFF
CDR3nt: TGCTGCGTTGTAGGGATAACCTACAATGATCAGTTCTTC

j_gene: TRBJ2-5
d_gene: .
abundance: .
v_gene: TRBV15
CDR3aa: CATSRYSLPETQYF
CDR3nt: TGTGCCACCAGCAGATATAGTCTCCCAGAGACCCAGTACTTC

j_gene: TRBJ1-3
d_gene: .
abundance: .
v_gene: TRBV20-1
CDR3aa: CSARAKEALYF
CDR3nt: TGCAGCGCTAGAGCCAAGGAGGCACTCTATTTT

j_gene: TRBJ2-2
d_gene: TRBD2
abundance: .
v_gene: TRBV12-3/TRBV12-4
CDR3aa: CASTTTSGFVNGELFF
CDR3nt: TGTGCCAGCACCACGACTAGCGGGTTCGTTAACGGGGAGCTGTTTTTT

j_gene: TRBJ2-2
d_gene: TRBD1
abundance: .
v_gene: TRBV28
CDR3aa: CASSLTRDSYTWELLF
CDR3nt: TGTGCCAGCAGTTTGACCCGGGACAGTTACACCTGGGAGCTGTTGTTT

j_gene: TRBJ2-7
d_gene: TRBD2
abundance: .
v_gene: TRBV11-2
CDR3aa: CPSRLRGLAVSDEHYF
CDR3nt: TGTCCCAGCAGGCTAAGAGGACTAGCGGTCTCGGACGAACACTACTTC

j_gene: TRBJ2-5
d_gene: .
abundance: .
v_gene: TRBV6-2/TRBV6-3
CDR3aa: CASRVARATQHF
CDR3nt: TGTGCCAGCAGAGTAGCCCGGGCGACCCAACACTTC